The present entry profiles one TCR beta chain with its context. This sample stems from a study of T cell changes during pregnancy in multiple sclerosis. Clones were read by immunoSEQ multiplex PCR, and TCRdb kept only the in-frame ones, dropping some. The table lists 55,000 to 80,000 clones, roughly 88% of them singletons. The junction had 3 bases not matched to a gene; V was cut back by 0 bases and J by 0 bases. The CDR3 has 17 residues. CDR1 and CDR2 (germline): SGHRS, YFSETQ. The V gene is TRBV5-1, the J gene TRBJ2-2, with 9 bases identical to TRBD1. This specimen was peripheral blood, taken after pregnancy. This TCR was recovered from a female donor in good health, enrolled as a control in a pregnancy study. The CDR3 here is CASSLAGTGSNTGELFF. CDR3 coding DNA: TGCGCCAGCAGCTTGGCCGGGACAGGGTCGAACACCGGGGAGCTGTTTTTT.